These 6 T cell receptor beta chains share one sample of origin, sequenced in a study of blood T cells in healthy people across ages. Next came a second PCR, run for about 7 to 11 cycles, which used a sample-barcoded 5' primer along with a J-beta primer mix. TCRdb processed the 5' RACE reads anew with MiXCR; each CDR3 protein has one entry. The sample carries 780,000 or so distinct CDR3 sequences, more than 55% recorded once. The sequencing sample was made of blood. All receptors come from a man aged 40-55 years in good health.

Note on this clonotype: This clone may be a read error of a much larger clone one base away. This chain connects TRBV7-3 to TRBJ2-1, with TRBD2 identical over 8 bases. This CDR3 spans 16 amino acids. CDR1 and CDR2 (germline): SGHTA, FQGTGA. The CDR3 DNA reads as TGTGCCAGCAGCTCTGTAGCGGGGTTTACCTACAATGAGCGGTTCTTC. Translating gives CASSSVAGFTYNERFF.

This clonotype came up a few times. The chain has TRBV29-1 and TRBJ2-1; a weak D match, TRBD2 (6 bases). The V end was cut by 5 bases, the J end by 9 bases, with 17 bases between. Germline CDR1 and CDR2: SQVTM and ANQGSEA. This CDR3 has 13 amino acids. CDR3 nucleotide sequence: TGCAGCGTTCTTTGTGGCGGGACGGTTGAGCAGTTCTTC. This translates into CSVLCGGTVEQFF.

This rearrangement joins TRBV29-1 to TRBJ2-1; TRBD1 might be the D (6 bases). Germline V gene data show CDR1 as SQVTM and CDR2 as ANQGSEA. Trimming took off 1 base at V and 6 bases at J, with 13 bases between the two ends. CDR3 size: 14 residues. CDR3 DNA: TGCAGCGTTGAAGGGGGGACACGCGTCAATGAGCAGTTCTTC. Residues: CSVEGGTRVNEQFF.

The genes are TRBV28 and TRBJ1-4; the D gene is possibly TRBD1 (5 bases). V gave up 5 bases and J gave up 7 bases, with 14 bases separating them. Germline loops: CDR1 MDHEN, CDR2 SYDVKM. The CDR3 is 14 amino acids. The CDR3 loop reads CASSPPGWGEKLFF. The CDR3 coding sequence is TGTGCCAGCAGTCCACCAGGGTGGGGTGAAAAACTGTTTTTT. The variable domain in full, with the rest retrieved from reference TRBV28 and TRBJ1-4, is DVKVTQSSRYLVKRTGEKVFLECVQDMDHENMFWYRQDPGLGLRLIYFSYDVKMKEKGDIPEGYSVSREKKERFSLILESASTNQTSMYLCASSPPGWGEKLFFGSGTQLSVL.

V and J are TRBV11-2 and TRBJ2-1; D is ambiguous. CDR1 and CDR2 (germline): SGHAT, FQNNGV. The CDR3 has 11 amino acids. Between the trimmed V and J ends, which lost 5 bases and 8 bases, there was a span of 7 bases. CDR3 nucleotides: TGTGCCAGCAGCGGCATACATGAGCAGTTCTTC. Protein: CASSGIHEQFF.

V is TRBV9 and J is TRBJ2-7, with 7 bases lining up with TRBD1. With 0 bases clipped from V and 2 bases from J, the junction kept 14 bases outside the gene matches. The CDR3 has 18 residues. CDR1 is SGDLS, CDR2 YYNGEE, per germline. CDR3 nucleotide sequence: TGTGCCAGCAGCGTAGCCCCCCTCGGTAAGGGGGCCACCTACGAGCAGTACTTC. Translating it yields CASSVAPLGKGATYEQYF.